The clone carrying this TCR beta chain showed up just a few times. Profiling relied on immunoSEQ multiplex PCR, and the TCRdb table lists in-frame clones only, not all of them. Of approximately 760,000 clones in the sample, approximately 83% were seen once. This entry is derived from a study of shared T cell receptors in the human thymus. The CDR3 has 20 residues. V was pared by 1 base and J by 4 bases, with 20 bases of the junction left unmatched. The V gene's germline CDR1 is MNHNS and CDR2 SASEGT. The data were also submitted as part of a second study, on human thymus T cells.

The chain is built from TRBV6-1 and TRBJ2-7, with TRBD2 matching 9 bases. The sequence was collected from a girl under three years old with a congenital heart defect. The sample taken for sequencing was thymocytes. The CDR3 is CASSEGPGEGAGGRYYEQYF. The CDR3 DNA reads TGTGCCAGCAGTGAAGGGCCGGGGGAGGGAGCGGGGGGCCGATATTACGAGCAGTACTTC.